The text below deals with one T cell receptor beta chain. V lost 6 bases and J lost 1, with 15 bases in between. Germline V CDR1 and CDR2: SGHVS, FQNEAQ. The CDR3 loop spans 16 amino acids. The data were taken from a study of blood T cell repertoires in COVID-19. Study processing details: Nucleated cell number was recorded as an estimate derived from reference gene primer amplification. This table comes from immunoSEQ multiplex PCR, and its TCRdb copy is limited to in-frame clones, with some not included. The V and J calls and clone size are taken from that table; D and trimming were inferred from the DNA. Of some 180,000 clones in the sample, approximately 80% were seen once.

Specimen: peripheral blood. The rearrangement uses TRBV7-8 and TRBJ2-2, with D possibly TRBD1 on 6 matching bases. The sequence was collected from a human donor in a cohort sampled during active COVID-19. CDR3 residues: CASRTGGPGNTGELFF. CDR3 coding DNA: TGTGCCAGCAGGACAGGCGGACCGGGGAACACCGGGGAGCTGTTTTTT.